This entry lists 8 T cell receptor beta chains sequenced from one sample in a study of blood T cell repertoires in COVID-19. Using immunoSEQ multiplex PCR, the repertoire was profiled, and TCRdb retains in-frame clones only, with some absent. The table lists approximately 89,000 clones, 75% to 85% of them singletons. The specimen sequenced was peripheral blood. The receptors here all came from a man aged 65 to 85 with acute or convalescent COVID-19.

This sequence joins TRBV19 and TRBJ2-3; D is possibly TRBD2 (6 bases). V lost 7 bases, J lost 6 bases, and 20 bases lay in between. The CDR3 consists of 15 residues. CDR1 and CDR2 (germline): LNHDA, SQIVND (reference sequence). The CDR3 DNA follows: TGTGCCAGTAATGGGGCTAGCGAAGGAACGGATACGCAGTATTTT. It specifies CASNGASEGTDTQYF.

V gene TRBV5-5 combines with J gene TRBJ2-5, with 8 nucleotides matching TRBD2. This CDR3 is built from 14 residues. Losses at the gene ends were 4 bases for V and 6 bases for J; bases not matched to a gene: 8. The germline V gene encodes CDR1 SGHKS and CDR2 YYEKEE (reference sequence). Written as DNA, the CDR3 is TGTGCCAGCAGCCCCGGGGGGGGCCCGAAGACCCAGTACTTC. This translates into CASSPGGGPKTQYF.

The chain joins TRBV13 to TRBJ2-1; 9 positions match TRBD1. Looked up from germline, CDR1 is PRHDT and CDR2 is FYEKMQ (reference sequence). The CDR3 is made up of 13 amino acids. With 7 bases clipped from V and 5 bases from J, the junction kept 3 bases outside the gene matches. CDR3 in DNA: TGTGCCAGCACCCGGGACAGGGACAATGAGCAGTTCTTC. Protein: CASTRDRDNEQFF. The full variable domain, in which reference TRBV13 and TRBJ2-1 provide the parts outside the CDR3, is AAGVIQSPRHLIKEKRETATLKCYPIPRHDTVYWYQQGPGQDPQFLISFYEKMQSDKGSIPDRFSAQQFSDYHSELNMSSLELGDSALYFCASTRDRDNEQFFGPGTRLTVL.

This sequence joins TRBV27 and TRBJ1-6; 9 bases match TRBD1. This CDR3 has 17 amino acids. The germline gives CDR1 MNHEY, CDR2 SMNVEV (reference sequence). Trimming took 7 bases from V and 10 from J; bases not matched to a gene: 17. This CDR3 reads CASIPFRDRVFGSPLHF. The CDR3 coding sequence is TGTGCCAGCATTCCTTTCCGGGACAGGGTCTTTGGCTCACCCCTCCACTTT.

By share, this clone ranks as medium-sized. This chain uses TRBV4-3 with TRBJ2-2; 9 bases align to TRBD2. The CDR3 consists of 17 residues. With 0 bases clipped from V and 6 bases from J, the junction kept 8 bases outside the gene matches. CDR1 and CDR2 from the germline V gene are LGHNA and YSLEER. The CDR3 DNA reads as TGCGCCAGCAGCCAAGATTGGGGCGGGAGGGCCTCCGGGGAGCTGTTTTTT. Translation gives CASSQDWGGRASGELFF.

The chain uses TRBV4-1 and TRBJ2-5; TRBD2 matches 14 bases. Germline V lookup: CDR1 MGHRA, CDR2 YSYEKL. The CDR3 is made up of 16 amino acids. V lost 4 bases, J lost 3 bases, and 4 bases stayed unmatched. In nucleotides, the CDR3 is TGCGCCAGCAGCCTCCTGACTAGCGGGAGGGAAGAGACCCAGTACTTC. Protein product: CASSLLTSGREETQYF.

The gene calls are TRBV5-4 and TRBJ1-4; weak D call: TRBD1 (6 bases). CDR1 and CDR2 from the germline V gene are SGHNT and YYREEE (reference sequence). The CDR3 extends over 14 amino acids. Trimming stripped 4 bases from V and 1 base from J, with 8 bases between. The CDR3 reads CASSRDKTNEKLFF. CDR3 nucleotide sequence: TGTGCCAGCAGCCGGGACAAAACTAATGAAAAACTGTTTTTT.

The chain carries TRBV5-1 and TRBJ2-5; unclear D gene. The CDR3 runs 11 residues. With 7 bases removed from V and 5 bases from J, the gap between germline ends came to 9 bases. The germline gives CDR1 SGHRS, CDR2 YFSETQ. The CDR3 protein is CASSDGETQYF. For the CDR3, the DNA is TGCGCCAGCTCCGACGGGGAGACCCAGTACTTC.